The T cell receptor (beta chain) under discussion was sequenced for a study of Ad26.COV2.S vaccination and SARS-CoV-2 variants. Study outcomes and limitations: Marked by substantial breadth, spike-specific CD8+ and CD4+ T cell responses were reportedly seen after vaccination.

As regards this clone: Its target is not known.

Profiled with immunoSEQ multiplex PCR; TCRdb holds only in-frame clones, not every one. Found here are about 98,000 clones, 60% to 85% of them singletons; the top ten hold approximately 15%. CDR1 is MNHNY and CDR2 is SVGAGI in the germline V gene (reference sequence). The CDR3 is 14 amino acids. V was clipped by 11 bases and J by 2 bases; unmatched bases: 10. This clonotype was sampled from a human donor who had recovered from COVID-19. This specimen was peripheral blood, taken after recovery from COVID-19. This rearrangement joins TRBV6-6 to TRBJ2-3, with 7 bases fitting TRBD2. The CDR3: CAAEESGITDTQYF. CDR3 DNA: TGTGCCGCGGAAGAGAGCGGGATCACAGATACGCAGTATTTT.